The 6 T cell receptor beta chains reported below all come from one sample, sequenced in a study of monozygotic twins with inflammatory bowel disease. Using the 5' RACE reads, TCRdb records one entry per CDR3 protein without DNA. This specimen shows over 90,000 distinct CDR3 sequences; the ten leading clones hold under 2.5%. What was sequenced was blood. Source of these receptors: a human donor with ulcerative colitis or Crohn's disease, or a healthy co-twin of an affected twin (not recorded which).

The chain has TRBV6-1 and TRBJ2-6; with no DNA, the TCRdb D assignment of TRBD2 cannot be verified. The CDR3 extends over 15 amino acids. CDR1 and CDR2 from the germline V gene are MNHNS and SASEGT. The CDR3 reads CASVAGDSGANVLTF.

The J gene is TRBJ2-7, the V gene TRBV7-9; TCRdb indicates TRBD2, and absent DNA this call remains unverified. CDR3 size: 14 residues. Germline V gene data show CDR1 as SEHNR and CDR2 as FQNEAQ (reference sequence). The CDR3 protein is CASSRGAETYEQYF. The full variable domain, with the rest looked up from reference TRBV7-9 and TRBJ2-7, is DTGVSQNPRHKITKRGQNVTFRCDPISEHNRLYWYRQTLGQGPEFLTYFQNEAQLEKSRLLSDRFSAERPKGSFSTLEIQRTEQGDSAMYLCASSRGAETYEQYFGPGTRLTVT.

This rearrangement joins TRBV7-2 to TRBJ2-5; TCRdb's D call of TRBD2 is untestable without DNA. Germline values: CDR1 SGHTA, CDR2 FQGNSA. The CDR3 is 15 residues long. The CDR3 region is CASSKWLPAGETQYF. Complete variable domain (other parts from reference TRBV7-2 and TRBJ2-5): GAGVSQSPSNKVTEKGKDVELRCDPISGHTALYWYRQSLGQGLEFLIYFQGNSAPDKSGLPSDRFSAERTGGSVSTLTIQRTQQEDSAVYLCASSKWLPAGETQYFGPGTRLLVL.

This chain connects TRBV7-9 to TRBJ1-1; TCRdb's D call, TRBD1, is unchecked because there is no DNA. This CDR3 has 14 residues. Per the germline V gene, CDR1 is SEHNR and CDR2 is FQNEAQ (reference sequence). CDR3 amino acids: CASSLEKGGTEAFF.

The J gene is TRBJ1-2, the V gene TRBV15; TCRdb's assignment of TRBD1 cannot be checked, as there is no DNA. Germline V gives CDR1 LNHNV, CDR2 YYDKDF (reference sequence). This CDR3 contains 11 residues. The CDR3 reads CATRDSAGYTF.

The V and J genes are TRBV20-1 and TRBJ2-7; TCRdb selects TRBD1, and the lack of DNA leaves this call unchecked. The CDR3 extends over 13 amino acids. CDR1 and CDR2 (germline): DFQATT, SNEGSKA (reference sequence). The CDR3: CSVPGQAIYEQYF.